This T cell receptor beta chain derives from a study of blood T cell repertoires in COVID-19 (TCRdb year 2020). Some background on the complete study: Samples from collaborators originated in the United States, Italy and Spain and spanned both the acute and convalescent phases of COVID-19. Where available, HLA class I and class II types were obtained from metadata supplied by the sample provider rather than from assay-based typing. The repertoires were released in a freely available public database intended as a resource for research on the immune response to SARS-CoV-2. A de-identified subject ID, COVID-19 status, age in years and sex were almost always included in the sample metadata. The dataset comprised deeply sampled blood TCRbeta repertoires from subjects exposed to, actively infected with, or recovered from COVID-19. Samples were obtained from the ongoing ImmuneRACE study (first 160 participants) and from 1,254 subjects provided by 6 global collaborators. The prospective study material was composed of cDNA or gDNA derived from T cells, B-cell-depleted T cells, or PBMCs.

Enrolling through a virtual design, the prospective study's participants ranged in age from roughly 18 to 89 years and lived across about two dozen United States geographic areas. In the prospective study, cohorts were assigned on the basis of participant-reported clinical history obtained from a screening survey and a study questionnaire. Recovered participants in ImmuneRACE Cohort 3 were defined by two consecutive negative NP/OP PCR tests, clearance by a healthcare professional, or resolution of symptoms. In the prospective study, mobile phlebotomists collected whole blood, serum and a nasopharyngeal or oropharyngeal swab from each participant. Additional blood draws and questionnaires over an approximately two-month period could optionally be provided by prospective study participants. Blood samples from the prospective study were shipped frozen or at room temperature prior to DNA extraction.

TCRbeta CDR3 regions were amplified from genomic DNA using the immunoSEQ Assay, a bias-controlled multiplex PCR. As for how the authors treated the data: Within the assay, amplification of reference gene primers was used to estimate how many nucleated cells each sample contained. To quantify the absolute abundance of each unique TCRbeta CDR3 rearrangement, sequence reads were collapsed and filtered. For each sample, productive Simpson clonality was calculated by taking the square root of Simpson's diversity index across productive rearrangements. TCRdb limited this immuneACCESS table to in-frame rearrangements with V and J called. A share of clones is missing; checked studies link under half to unresolved V genes, and the rest is unexplained. V, J and clone size reflect that table, while D and trimming were determined from the DNA. In this sample the table shows about 310,000 clones, roughly 86% of which occur a single time. The top ten constitute around 8.9% of the sample.

The CDR3 measures 13 amino acids from cysteine to phenylalanine. The retained sequence is limited to the CDR3, 39 bases, with the frame set at the first base. CDR1 and CDR2 were assigned from the germline V gene (reference sequence) as LGHDT and YNNKEL. V gives up 1 base and J gives up 7 bases, and the segment between their germline ends measures 8 bases. Regarding this clone: Its binding antigen is unknown. One base away there is no much larger clone; base qualities are not given.

Results and caveats for the whole study, not just this receptor: The amount of clinical and demographic metadata varied by source and participant and was provided uncurated.

The chain is encoded by TRBV3-1 (or the pseudogene TRBV3-2) joined to TRBJ2-1; a tentative D match to TRBD2 spans 6 bases. Sequencing used PBMCs or T cells enriched from blood (not recorded which). The receptor was derived from a woman between 18 and 30 years old who had recovered from COVID-19. The nucleotide sequence reads TGTGCCAGCAGCCAAGTGGGGGGTAATGAGCAGTTCTTC. Translated, it gives CASSQVGGNEQFF.